This T cell receptor (beta chain) comes out of a study of shared clonotypes between healthy human individuals. Study overall: CD4 naive cells filled three plates per donor, CD4 memory three, CD8 naive two and CD8 memory one.

All donors were healthy HIV-negative adults lacking recent acute infections or vaccinations. In the case of this clone: The antigen is not known. Other DNA sequences in this specimen translate into the identical CDR3.

Clones were read by immunoSEQ multiplex PCR, and TCRdb kept only the in-frame ones, dropping some. Of 2 million to 2.5 million clones in the sample, roughly 92% were seen once. Study results and limitations: All-four-donor shared clonotypes had higher generation probabilities than non-shared clonotypes did.

The sequenced sample was naive CD4+ T cells from PBMCs. As for subset: CD45RA+ positively selected. This clonotype was sampled from a man younger than 35 in good health. Some clones in this sample may be carry-over from other donors' samples.

The DNA for the CDR3 is TGTGCCAGTAGTTCAGGACAGGGGGCTAGAGAGACCCAGTACTTC. It codes for CASSSGQGARETQYF. The chain employs TRBV19 and TRBJ2-5; 11 bases line up with TRBD1. V shed 5 bases, J shed 4 bases, and the junction held 6 bases outside the gene matches. There are 15 residues in the CDR3. Germline loops: CDR1 LNHDA, CDR2 SQIVND (reference sequence).